The rows below give T cell receptor beta chains drawn from one sample of a study of coeliac disease. Libraries were prepared by immunoSEQ multiplex PCR; TCRdb keeps only in-frame clonotypes and omits some of them. The data contain roughly 6,600 clones, about 60% of them singletons. Sequenced sample: lamina propria lymphocytes from the gut. All receptors derive from a woman aged 55-75 years with active celiac disease. CDR3s include the opening cysteine and the closing phenylalanine or tryptophan. A D gene is named only where the DNA matches it firmly. Clone size appears in some rows only: once, few, many, or a class for an expanded clone.

d_gene: -
v_gene: TRBV6-5
abundance: -
j_gene: TRBJ1-1
CDR3aa: CASSYGFSNTEAFF
CDR3nt: TGTGCCAGCAGTTACGGCTTTTCGAACACTGAAGCTTTCTTT

d_gene: -
v_gene: TRBV6-4
abundance: -
j_gene: TRBJ2-7
CDR3aa: CASSGFSGREQYF
CDR3nt: TGTGCCAGCAGTGGGTTTTCAGGGCGCGAGCAGTACTTC

d_gene: -
v_gene: TRBV6-5
abundance: few
j_gene: TRBJ1-2
CDR3aa: CAISEDNYGYTF
CDR3nt: TGTGCCATCAGTGAGGATAACTATGGCTACACCTTC

d_gene: -
v_gene: TRBV6-4
abundance: -
j_gene: TRBJ2-5
CDR3aa: CASSDRLAGMEYF
CDR3nt: TGTGCCAGCAGTGACAGGCTAGCCGGCATGGAGTACTTC

d_gene: TRBD2
v_gene: TRBV6-1
abundance: -
j_gene: TRBJ2-3
CDR3aa: CASRERGGSSDTQYF
CDR3nt: TGTGCCAGCAGGGAGAGGGGCGGGAGTTCTGATACGCAGTATTTT

d_gene: -
v_gene: TRBV18
abundance: -
j_gene: TRBJ2-7
CDR3aa: CASSRTAVSTYEQYF
CDR3nt: TGTGCCAGCTCCCGTACGGCGGTGAGTACCTACGAGCAGTACTTC

d_gene: TRBD1
v_gene: TRBV9
abundance: -
j_gene: TRBJ1-3
CDR3aa: CASSVPPEGAHTIYF
CDR3nt: TGTGCCAGCAGCGTCCCGCCTGAGGGGGCGCACACCATATATTTT

d_gene: -
v_gene: TRBV6-5
abundance: -
j_gene: TRBJ2-3
CDR3aa: CASSSSTDTQYF
CDR3nt: TGTGCCAGCAGTTCTAGCACAGATACGCAGTATTTT

d_gene: TRBD2
v_gene: TRBV7-9
abundance: -
j_gene: TRBJ2-3
CDR3aa: CASSLEALAGGASTDTQYF
CDR3nt: TGTGCCAGCAGCTTAGAAGCGCTAGCGGGGGGGGCTAGCACAGATACGCAGTATTTT

d_gene: TRBD2
v_gene: TRBV5-1
abundance: -
j_gene: TRBJ2-1
CDR3aa: CASSTGLAGEQFF
CDR3nt: TGCGCCAGCAGCACGGGACTAGCGGGGGAGCAGTTCTTC

d_gene: -
v_gene: TRBV27
abundance: -
j_gene: TRBJ1-5
CDR3aa: CARYTGVSNQPQHF
CDR3nt: TGTGCCAGGTATACAGGAGTAAGCAATCAGCCCCAGCATTTT

d_gene: -
v_gene: TRBV4-2
abundance: few
j_gene: TRBJ1-1
CDR3aa: CASSQDVWRSINQGNTEAFF
CDR3nt: TGTGCCAGCAGCCAAGACGTCTGGCGGTCGATCAACCAAGGGAACACTGAAGCTTTCTTT

d_gene: -
v_gene: TRBV6-5
abundance: -
j_gene: TRBJ2-7
CDR3aa: CASSRTGSSYEQYF
CDR3nt: TGTGCCAGCAGTCGGACTGGAAGCTCCTACGAGCAGTACTTC

d_gene: TRBD1
v_gene: TRBV28
abundance: -
j_gene: TRBJ2-7
CDR3aa: CASNRDSFYEQYF
CDR3nt: TGTGCCAGCAATCGGGACAGCTTCTACGAGCAGTACTTC

d_gene: -
v_gene: TRBV2
abundance: -
j_gene: TRBJ1-4
CDR3aa: CASTPGRLEKLFF
CDR3nt: TGTGCCAGCACTCCGGGGAGGCTTGAAAAACTGTTTTTT

d_gene: -
v_gene: TRBV27
abundance: -
j_gene: TRBJ1-2
CDR3aa: CASSLYGRGSGVGYTF
CDR3nt: TGTGCCAGCAGTTTATATGGTCGGGGGTCCGGAGTTGGCTACACCTTC

d_gene: -
v_gene: TRBV11-3
abundance: few
j_gene: TRBJ2-2
CDR3aa: CASSLTGNTGELFF
CDR3nt: TGTGCCAGCAGCTTGACAGGGAACACCGGGGAGCTGTTTTTT

d_gene: -
v_gene: TRBV5-1
abundance: -
j_gene: TRBJ2-1
CDR3aa: CASSPGSVDYNEQFF
CDR3nt: TGCGCCAGCAGCCCCGGGAGTGTCGACTACAATGAGCAGTTCTTC

d_gene: -
v_gene: TRBV19
abundance: -
j_gene: TRBJ1-1
CDR3aa: CASSIEGRTATFF
CDR3nt: TGTGCCAGTAGTATAGAGGGAAGGACAGCCACTTTCTTT

d_gene: -
v_gene: TRBV7-9
abundance: -
j_gene: TRBJ1-1
CDR3aa: CASSFGVWVNTEAFF
CDR3nt: TGTGCCAGCAGCTTCGGGGTCTGGGTTAACACTGAAGCTTTCTTT

d_gene: -
v_gene: TRBV30
abundance: -
j_gene: TRBJ1-4
CDR3aa: CAWTGREKLFF
CDR3nt: TGTGCCTGGACAGGGCGTGAAAAACTGTTTTTT

d_gene: TRBD1
v_gene: TRBV5-4
abundance: -
j_gene: TRBJ2-7
CDR3aa: CASSFGTGSYEQYF
CDR3nt: TGTGCCAGCAGCTTCGGGACAGGCTCCTACGAGCAGTACTTC

d_gene: TRBD2
v_gene: TRBV29-1
abundance: once
j_gene: TRBJ2-1
CDR3aa: CSVETSGRRRGNEQFF
CDR3nt: TGCAGCGTTGAAACTAGCGGGAGGCGTAGGGGGAATGAGCAGTTCTTC

d_gene: TRBD1
v_gene: TRBV18
abundance: -
j_gene: TRBJ1-1
CDR3aa: CASSPSLPGQGAGTEAFF
CDR3nt: TGTGCCAGCTCACCTAGCCTACCGGGACAGGGGGCAGGGACTGAAGCTTTCTTT

d_gene: TRBD1
v_gene: TRBV7-2
abundance: -
j_gene: TRBJ2-7
CDR3aa: CASSRGQAPYEQYF
CDR3nt: TGTGCCAGCAGCCGCGGACAGGCCCCCTACGAGCAGTACTTC

d_gene: -
v_gene: TRBV19
abundance: -
j_gene: TRBJ1-1
CDR3aa: CASSIFGEAFF
CDR3nt: TGTGCCAGTAGTATTTTCGGTGAAGCTTTCTTT

d_gene: -
v_gene: TRBV6-1
abundance: -
j_gene: TRBJ1-3
CDR3aa: CASSGSGSGNTIYF
CDR3nt: TGTGCCAGCAGTGGGTCAGGGTCTGGAAACACCATATATTTT

d_gene: TRBD1
v_gene: TRBV5-1
abundance: -
j_gene: TRBJ1-3
CDR3aa: CASSVGPGQGNQNTIYF
CDR3nt: TGCGCCAGCAGCGTAGGACCGGGACAGGGAAACCAAAACACCATATATTTT

d_gene: TRBD1
v_gene: TRBV11-1
abundance: -
j_gene: TRBJ1-1
CDR3aa: CASSLGTGEPNTEAFF
CDR3nt: TGTGCCAGCAGCTTAGGGACAGGGGAACCGAACACTGAAGCTTTCTTT

d_gene: -
v_gene: TRBV2
abundance: -
j_gene: TRBJ2-6
CDR3aa: CASSLQPSGANVLTF
CDR3nt: TGTGCCAGCAGCCTACAGCCTTCTGGGGCCAACGTCCTGACTTTC

d_gene: -
v_gene: TRBV27
abundance: -
j_gene: TRBJ1-1
CDR3aa: CASSLYRENTEAFF
CDR3nt: TGTGCCAGCAGTTTATACAGGGAGAACACTGAAGCTTTCTTT

d_gene: TRBD1
v_gene: TRBV27
abundance: -
j_gene: TRBJ1-2
CDR3aa: CASSFEGARGYTF
CDR3nt: TGTGCCAGCAGTTTTGAGGGGGCGCGGGGCTACACCTTC

d_gene: -
v_gene: TRBV21-1
abundance: -
j_gene: TRBJ2-7
CDR3aa: CASSKERNWGGAPYEQYF
CDR3nt: TGTGCCAGCAGCAAAGAGCGGAACTGGGGGGGGGCTCCCTACGAGCAGTACTTC

d_gene: TRBD2
v_gene: TRBV5-1
abundance: -
j_gene: TRBJ2-5
CDR3aa: CASSPRTSGAQETQYF
CDR3nt: TGCGCCAGCAGCCCCAGGACTAGCGGGGCCCAAGAGACCCAGTACTTC

d_gene: TRBD1
v_gene: TRBV19
abundance: -
j_gene: TRBJ2-3
CDR3aa: CASSPRTGKDTQYF
CDR3nt: TGTGCCAGTAGCCCTCGGACAGGAAAAGATACGCAGTATTTT

d_gene: TRBD2
v_gene: TRBV28
abundance: few
j_gene: TRBJ2-3
CDR3aa: CASSQPSGASTDTQYF
CDR3nt: TGTGCCAGCAGTCAACCTAGCGGGGCTAGCACAGATACGCAGTATTTT

d_gene: -
v_gene: TRBV11-2
abundance: -
j_gene: TRBJ2-1
CDR3aa: CASSLNLVADYREQFF
CDR3nt: TGTGCCAGCAGCTTAAATTTAGTTGCGGACTACCGAGAGCAGTTCTTC

d_gene: -
v_gene: TRBV4-1
abundance: medium-sized
j_gene: TRBJ1-4
CDR3aa: CASSQDRAGGFEKLFF
CDR3nt: TGCGCCAGCAGCCAAGATCGGGCGGGGGGTTTTGAAAAACTGTTTTTT

d_gene: TRBD2
v_gene: TRBV4-2
abundance: -
j_gene: TRBJ2-7
CDR3aa: CASSQASGRDSYEQYF
CDR3nt: TGTGCCAGCAGCCAAGCCAGCGGGAGGGACTCCTACGAGCAGTACTTC

d_gene: -
v_gene: TRBV6-4
abundance: once
j_gene: TRBJ2-1
CDR3aa: CASSDSWGDEQFF
CDR3nt: TGTGCCAGCAGTGACTCCTGGGGGGATGAGCAGTTCTTC

d_gene: TRBD1
v_gene: TRBV28
abundance: -
j_gene: TRBJ2-6
CDR3aa: CATTGDGANVLTF
CDR3nt: TGTGCCACCACAGGGGACGGGGCCAACGTCCTGACTTTC

d_gene: TRBD1
v_gene: TRBV7-3
abundance: -
j_gene: TRBJ1-1
CDR3aa: CASSLSRPGGSTEAFF
CDR3nt: TGTGCCAGCAGCTTAAGCCGTCCAGGGGGGTCCACTGAAGCTTTCTTT

d_gene: -
v_gene: TRBV30
abundance: -
j_gene: TRBJ2-6
CDR3aa: CAWSTGDLNGANVLTF
CDR3nt: TGTGCCTGGAGCACAGGGGACTTAAATGGGGCCAACGTCCTGACTTTC

d_gene: TRBD2
v_gene: TRBV27
abundance: few
j_gene: TRBJ2-1
CDR3aa: CASSLRTSGYNEQFF
CDR3nt: TGTGCCAGCAGCCTAAGGACTAGCGGTTACAATGAGCAGTTCTTC

d_gene: -
v_gene: TRBV20-1
abundance: -
j_gene: TRBJ1-2
CDR3aa: CSADNRVYTF
CDR3nt: TGCAGTGCGGACAACAGGGTATACACCTTC

d_gene: -
v_gene: TRBV7-2
abundance: -
j_gene: TRBJ1-2
CDR3aa: CASSLSPQGTAYGYTF
CDR3nt: TGTGCCAGCAGCTTATCGCCCCAGGGAACAGCCTATGGCTACACCTTC

d_gene: TRBD2
v_gene: TRBV14
abundance: -
j_gene: TRBJ2-1
CDR3aa: CASSPTSGTYNEQFF
CDR3nt: TGTGCCAGCAGTCCAACTAGCGGGACCTACAATGAGCAGTTCTTC

d_gene: -
v_gene: TRBV6-6
abundance: -
j_gene: TRBJ2-7
CDR3aa: CASSQLDPNYEQYF
CDR3nt: TGTGCCAGCAGTCAACTAGACCCCAACTACGAGCAGTACTTC

d_gene: -
v_gene: TRBV27
abundance: few
j_gene: TRBJ2-1
CDR3aa: CASSPQRGVPENEQFF
CDR3nt: TGTGCCAGCAGTCCCCAGCGCGGGGTTCCGGAGAATGAGCAGTTCTTC

d_gene: TRBD2
v_gene: TRBV7-2
abundance: -
j_gene: TRBJ2-1
CDR3aa: CASSLGTSGFSSYNEQFF
CDR3nt: TGTGCCAGCAGCTTAGGGACTAGCGGGTTCAGCTCCTACAATGAGCAGTTCTTC

d_gene: -
v_gene: TRBV11-2
abundance: -
j_gene: TRBJ1-4
CDR3aa: CASSFDPSGGEKLFF
CDR3nt: TGTGCCAGCAGCTTTGACCCCTCCGGGGGGGAAAAACTGTTTTTT

d_gene: -
v_gene: TRBV4-2
abundance: -
j_gene: TRBJ2-1
CDR3aa: CASRRGYNEQFF
CDR3nt: TGTGCCAGCAGGAGAGGGTACAATGAGCAGTTCTTC

d_gene: -
v_gene: TRBV7-7
abundance: few
j_gene: TRBJ2-5
CDR3aa: CASSRDNQETQYF
CDR3nt: TGTGCTAGCAGCCGGGACAACCAAGAGACCCAGTACTTC

d_gene: -
v_gene: TRBV18
abundance: -
j_gene: TRBJ2-3
CDR3aa: CASSPAQDTQYF
CDR3nt: TGTGCCAGCTCCCCCGCACAAGATACGCAGTATTTT

d_gene: TRBD1
v_gene: TRBV7-9
abundance: -
j_gene: TRBJ2-2
CDR3aa: CASSLQGLRGAGELFF
CDR3nt: TGTGCCAGCAGTCTACAGGGGCTCCGGGGAGCCGGGGAGCTGTTTTTT

d_gene: -
v_gene: TRBV27
abundance: -
j_gene: TRBJ2-1
CDR3aa: CASSRAGGQFF
CDR3nt: TGTGCCAGCAGTCGAGCGGGTGGGCAGTTCTTC

d_gene: -
v_gene: TRBV5-1
abundance: -
j_gene: TRBJ1-1
CDR3aa: CASGDLQGIEAFF
CDR3nt: TGCGCCAGCGGGGACCTACAGGGAATTGAAGCTTTCTTT

d_gene: -
v_gene: TRBV7-8
abundance: -
j_gene: TRBJ2-7
CDR3aa: CASSERPGLLSYEQYF
CDR3nt: TGTGCCAGCAGCGAACGCCCGGGACTCTTGTCCTACGAGCAGTACTTC

d_gene: TRBD1
v_gene: TRBV29-1
abundance: few
j_gene: TRBJ1-2
CDR3aa: CSVETGGGGGYTF
CDR3nt: TGCAGCGTTGAGACAGGGGGCGGAGGAGGCTACACCTTC

d_gene: -
v_gene: TRBV30
abundance: few
j_gene: TRBJ2-5
CDR3aa: CASRGDSFETQYF
CDR3nt: TGTGCCTCAAGGGGGGACAGTTTCGAGACCCAGTACTTC